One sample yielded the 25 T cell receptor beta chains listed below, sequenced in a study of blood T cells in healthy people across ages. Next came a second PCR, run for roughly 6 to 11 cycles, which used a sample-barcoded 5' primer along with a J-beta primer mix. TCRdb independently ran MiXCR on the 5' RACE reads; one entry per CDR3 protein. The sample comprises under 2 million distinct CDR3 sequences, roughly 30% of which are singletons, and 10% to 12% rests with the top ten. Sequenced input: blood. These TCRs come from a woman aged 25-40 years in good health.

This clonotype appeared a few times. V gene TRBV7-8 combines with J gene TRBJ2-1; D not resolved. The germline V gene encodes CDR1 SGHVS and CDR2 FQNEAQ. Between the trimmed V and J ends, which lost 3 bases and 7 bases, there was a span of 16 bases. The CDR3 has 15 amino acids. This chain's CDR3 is CASSFPGIQLNEQFF. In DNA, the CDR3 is TGTGCCAGCAGCTTTCCGGGTATTCAGCTAAATGAGCAGTTCTTC.

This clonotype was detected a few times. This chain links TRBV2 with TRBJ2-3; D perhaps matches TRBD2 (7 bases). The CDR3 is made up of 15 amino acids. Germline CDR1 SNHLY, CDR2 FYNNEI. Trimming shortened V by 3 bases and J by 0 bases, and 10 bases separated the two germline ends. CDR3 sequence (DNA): TGTGCCAGCAGTGACGGCGGGGGCAGCACAGATACGCAGTATTTT. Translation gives CASSDGGGSTDTQYF.

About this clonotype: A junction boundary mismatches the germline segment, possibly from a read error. The CDR3 here is CASSYLGALDTGGLFF. The CDR3 DNA reads as TGTGCCAGCAGTTACTTAGGGGCCCTGGACACCGGGGGGCTGTTTTTT. The chain carries TRBV6-5 and TRBJ2-2; TRBD2 might be the D (6 bases). The CDR3 is made up of 16 amino acids. Germline CDR1 and CDR2: MNHEY and SVGAGI.

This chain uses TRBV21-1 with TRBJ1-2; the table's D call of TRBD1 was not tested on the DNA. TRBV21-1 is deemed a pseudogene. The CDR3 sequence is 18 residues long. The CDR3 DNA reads TGTGCCAGCAGCAACGGAGGCCTCAGCCGGGGGATATTCGGTGGCTACACCTTC. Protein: CASSNGGLSRGIFGGYTF.

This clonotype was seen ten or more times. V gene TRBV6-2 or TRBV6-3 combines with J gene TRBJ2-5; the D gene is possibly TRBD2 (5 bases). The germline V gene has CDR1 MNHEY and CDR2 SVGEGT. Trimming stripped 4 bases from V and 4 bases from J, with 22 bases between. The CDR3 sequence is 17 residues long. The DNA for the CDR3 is TGTGCCAGCAGTTTATGGACTGGACCTTACTCGCCAGAGACCCAGTACTTC. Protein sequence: CASSLWTGPYSPETQYF.

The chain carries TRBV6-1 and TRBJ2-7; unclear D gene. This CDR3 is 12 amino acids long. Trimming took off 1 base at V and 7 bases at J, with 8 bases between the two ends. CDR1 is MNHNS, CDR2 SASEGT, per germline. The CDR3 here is CASSEVRSEQYF. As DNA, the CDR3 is TGTGCCAGCAGTGAAGTACGGTCGGAGCAGTACTTC.

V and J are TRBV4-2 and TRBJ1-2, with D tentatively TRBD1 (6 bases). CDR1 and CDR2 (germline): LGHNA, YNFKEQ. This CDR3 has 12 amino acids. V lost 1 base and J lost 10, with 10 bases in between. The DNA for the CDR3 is TGTGCCAGCAGCCAAGTTCCAGGGGACTACACCTTC. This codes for CASSQVPGDYTF.

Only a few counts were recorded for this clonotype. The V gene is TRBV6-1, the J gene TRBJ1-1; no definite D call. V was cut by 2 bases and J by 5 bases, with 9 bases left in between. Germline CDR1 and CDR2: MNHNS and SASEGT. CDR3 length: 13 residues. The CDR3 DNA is TGTGCCAGCAGTGAACTGGGCCGGACTGAAGCTTTCTTT. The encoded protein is CASSELGRTEAFF.

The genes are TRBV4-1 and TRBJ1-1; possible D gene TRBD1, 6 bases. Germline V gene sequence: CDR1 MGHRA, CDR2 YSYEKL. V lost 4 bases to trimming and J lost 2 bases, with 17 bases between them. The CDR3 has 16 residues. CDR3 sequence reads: CASSPLWGQLNTEAFF. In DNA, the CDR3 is TGCGCCAGCAGCCCCCTTTGGGGGCAACTCAACACTGAAGCTTTCTTT.

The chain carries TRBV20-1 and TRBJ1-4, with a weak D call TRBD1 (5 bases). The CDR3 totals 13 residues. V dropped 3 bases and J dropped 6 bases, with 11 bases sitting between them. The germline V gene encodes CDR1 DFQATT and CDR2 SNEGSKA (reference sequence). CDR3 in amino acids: CSASRAGDEKLFF. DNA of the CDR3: TGCAGTGCTAGTCGGGCGGGGGATGAAAAACTGTTTTTT.

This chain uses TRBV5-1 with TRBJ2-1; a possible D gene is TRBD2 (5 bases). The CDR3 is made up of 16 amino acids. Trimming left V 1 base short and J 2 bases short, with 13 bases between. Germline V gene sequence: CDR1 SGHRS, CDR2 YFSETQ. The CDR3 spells CASSLLGGHAYNEQFF. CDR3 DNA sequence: TGCGCCAGCAGCTTGCTGGGCGGGCACGCCTACAATGAGCAGTTCTTC.

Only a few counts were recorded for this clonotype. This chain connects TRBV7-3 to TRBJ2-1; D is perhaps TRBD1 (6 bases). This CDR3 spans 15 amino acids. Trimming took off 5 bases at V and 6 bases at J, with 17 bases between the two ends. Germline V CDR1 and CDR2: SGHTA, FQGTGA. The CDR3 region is CASSPGQSGLNEQFF. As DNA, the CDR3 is TGTGCCAGCAGCCCTGGACAGTCCGGCCTCAATGAGCAGTTCTTC.

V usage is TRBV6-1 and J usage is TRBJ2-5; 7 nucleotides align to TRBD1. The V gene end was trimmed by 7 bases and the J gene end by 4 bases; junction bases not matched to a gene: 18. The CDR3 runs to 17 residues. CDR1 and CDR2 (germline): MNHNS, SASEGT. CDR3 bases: TGTGCCAGCACCAAGGAGGAGAACAGGGGAGTGTTAGAGACCCAGTACTTC. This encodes CASTKEENRGVLETQYF.

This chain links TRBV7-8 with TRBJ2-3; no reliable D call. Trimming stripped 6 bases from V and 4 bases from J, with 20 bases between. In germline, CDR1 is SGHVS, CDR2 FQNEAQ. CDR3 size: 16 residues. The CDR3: CASSRRDRLGADTQYF. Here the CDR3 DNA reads TGTGCCAGCAGTCGAAGGGATAGGTTAGGCGCAGATACGCAGTATTTT.

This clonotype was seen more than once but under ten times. The chain's CDR3 is CASSLDSYRSETQYF. Written as DNA, the CDR3 is TGTGCCAGCAGTCTCGACTCCTACCGCAGTGAGACCCAGTACTTC. The chain has TRBV27 and TRBJ2-5; D ambiguous. The germline V and J ends were trimmed by 5 bases and 5 bases, with 18 bases remaining between them. CDR3 length: 15 amino acids. Germline V gives CDR1 MNHEY, CDR2 SMNVEV (reference sequence).

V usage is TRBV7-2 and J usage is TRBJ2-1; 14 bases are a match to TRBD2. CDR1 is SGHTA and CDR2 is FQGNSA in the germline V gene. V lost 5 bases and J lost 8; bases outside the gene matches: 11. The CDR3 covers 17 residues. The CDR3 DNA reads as TGTGCCAGCAGCGCGGGACTAGCGGGGGCCCGAAGAGATGAGCAGTTCTTC. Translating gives CASSAGLAGARRDEQFF.

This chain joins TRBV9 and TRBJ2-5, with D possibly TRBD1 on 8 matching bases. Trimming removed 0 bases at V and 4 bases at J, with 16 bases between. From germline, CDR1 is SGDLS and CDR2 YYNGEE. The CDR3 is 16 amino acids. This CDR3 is CASSVAPGGGGETQYF. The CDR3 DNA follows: TGTGCCAGCAGCGTAGCTCCAGGGGGCGGGGGAGAGACCCAGTACTTC.

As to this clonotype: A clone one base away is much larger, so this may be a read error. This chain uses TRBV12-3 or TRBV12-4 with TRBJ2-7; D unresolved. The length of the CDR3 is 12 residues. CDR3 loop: CTSSGNRYEQYF. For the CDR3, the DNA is TGTACCAGCAGTGGGAACAGATACGAGCAGTACTTC.

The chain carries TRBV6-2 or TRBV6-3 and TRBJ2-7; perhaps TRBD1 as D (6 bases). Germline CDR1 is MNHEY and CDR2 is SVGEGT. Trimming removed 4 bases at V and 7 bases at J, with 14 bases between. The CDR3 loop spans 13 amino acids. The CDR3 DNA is TGTGCCAGCAGTTCCGGGACAAGAAATGAGCAGTACTTC. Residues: CASSSGTRNEQYF.

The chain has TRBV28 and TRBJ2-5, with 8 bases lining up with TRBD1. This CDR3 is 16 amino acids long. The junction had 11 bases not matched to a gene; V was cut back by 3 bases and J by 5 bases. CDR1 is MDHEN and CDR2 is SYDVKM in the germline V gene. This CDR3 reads CASSFRGTGSRETQYF. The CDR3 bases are TGTGCCAGCAGTTTCCGCGGGACAGGCTCTCGGGAGACCCAGTACTTC.

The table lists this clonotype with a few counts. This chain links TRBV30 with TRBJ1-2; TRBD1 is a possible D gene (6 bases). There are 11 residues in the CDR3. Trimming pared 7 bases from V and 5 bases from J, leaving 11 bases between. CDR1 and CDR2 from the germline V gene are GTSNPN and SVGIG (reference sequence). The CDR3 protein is CASDRLYGYTF. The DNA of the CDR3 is TGTGCCTCGGACAGATTATATGGCTACACCTTC.

The DNA for the CDR3 is TGTGCCATCAGTCCCGGGGGCTACGAGCAGTACTTC. Amino acids: CAISPGGYEQYF. The rearrangement uses TRBV10-3 and TRBJ2-5; weak D call: TRBD2 (6 bases). The DNA matches TRBJ2-7 better at its end, which makes the J call doubtful. The CDR3 has 12 residues. Germline V lookup: CDR1 ENHRY, CDR2 SYGVKD.

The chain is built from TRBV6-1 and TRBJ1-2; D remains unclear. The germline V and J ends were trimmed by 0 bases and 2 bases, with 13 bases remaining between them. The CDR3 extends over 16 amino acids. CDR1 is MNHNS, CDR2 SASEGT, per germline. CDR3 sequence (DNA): TGTGCCAGCAGTGAAGCAGGGAGGGTAACGAACTATGGCTACACCTTC. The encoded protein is CASSEAGRVTNYGYTF.

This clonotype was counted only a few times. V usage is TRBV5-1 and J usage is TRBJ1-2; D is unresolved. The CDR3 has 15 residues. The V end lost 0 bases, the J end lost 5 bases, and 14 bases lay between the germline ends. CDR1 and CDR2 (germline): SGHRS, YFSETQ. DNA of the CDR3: TGCGCCAGCAGCTTGGTTCCAACGGGAGAGTATGGCTACACCTTC. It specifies CASSLVPTGEYGYTF.

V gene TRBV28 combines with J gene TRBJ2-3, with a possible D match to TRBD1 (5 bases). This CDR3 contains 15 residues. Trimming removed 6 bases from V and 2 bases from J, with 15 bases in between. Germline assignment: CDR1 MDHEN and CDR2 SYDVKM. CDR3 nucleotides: TGTGCCAGCAGCCTAGGGGTTATCACCACAGATACGCAGTATTTT. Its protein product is CASSLGVITTDTQYF.